The clone carrying this T cell receptor beta chain was observed a few times. No antigen is known for it. As to time point: cycle 4 day 1 (C4D1), after 6 weeks of nivolumab. Every patient relapsed after autologous stem cell transplantation, and brentuximab vedotin exposure varied. The data were taken from a study of PD-1 blockade in classical Hodgkin lymphoma. Study in general: Nivolumab dosed at 3 mg/kg went to patients intravenously every 2 weeks. General observations from the study: Possibly reflecting disease activity or prior therapy, repertoire differences have causes that remain undefined. By cycle point C4D1, TCR diversity had risen significantly in CD4+ cells (but not CD8+ cells). TCR diversity at baseline was reported to be reduced in newly diagnosed patients relative to healthy donors.

V gave up 7 bases and J gave up 0 bases; unmatched junction bases: 12. Per the germline V gene, CDR1 is MDHEN and CDR2 is SYDVKM. CDR3 length equals 18 residues. TCRdb's table, derived via immunoSEQ multiplex PCR, lists solely in-frame clones and lacks some. The profile shows approximately 26,000 clones, 80% of them singletons. The specimen was peripheral blood mononuclear cells (PBMCs), collected before the fourth cycle of nivolumab. The chain combines TRBV28 with TRBJ2-1; 10 bases agree with TRBD2. The source is a human donor with classical Hodgkin lymphoma. CDR3 nucleotide sequence: TGTGCCAGCACCGCCCCACTAGCGGGGATAACCTCCTACAATGAGCAGTTCTTC. Encoded protein: CASTAPLAGITSYNEQFF. Drawing the rest from reference TRBV28 and TRBJ2-1, the complete variable domain is DVKVTQSSRYLVKRTGEKVFLECVQDMDHENMFWYRQDPGLGLRLIYFSYDVKMKEKGDIPEGYSVSREKKERFSLILESASTNQTSMYLCASTAPLAGITSYNEQFFGPGTRLTVL.